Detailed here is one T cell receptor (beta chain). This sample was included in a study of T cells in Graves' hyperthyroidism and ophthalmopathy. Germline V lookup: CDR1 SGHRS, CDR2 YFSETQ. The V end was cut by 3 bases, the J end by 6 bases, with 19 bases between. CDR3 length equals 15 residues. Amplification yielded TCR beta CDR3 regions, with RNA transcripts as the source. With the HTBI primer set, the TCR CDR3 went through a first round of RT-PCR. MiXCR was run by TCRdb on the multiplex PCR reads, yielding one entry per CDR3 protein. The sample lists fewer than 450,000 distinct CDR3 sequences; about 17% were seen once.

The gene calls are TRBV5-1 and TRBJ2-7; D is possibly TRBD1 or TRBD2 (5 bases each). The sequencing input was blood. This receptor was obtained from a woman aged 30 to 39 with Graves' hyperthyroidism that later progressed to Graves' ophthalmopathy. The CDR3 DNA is TGCGCCAGCAGCTGGACGGCGAGCGGTCAGGGCGAGCAGTACGTC. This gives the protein CASSWTASGQGEQYV.